Below, 21 T cell receptor beta chains from the same sample are listed, as sequenced in a study of PD-L1 blockade in urothelial cancer. Stated time point: peripheral blood 6 weeks after treatment start. Some clones are missing from TCRdb's copy, which holds only in-frame ones; the method was immunoSEQ multiplex PCR. Of about 76,000 clones listed, under 95% are singletons. Sequenced material: PBMCs, taken around atezolizumab (anti-PD-L1) treatment. These receptors were collected from an elderly woman with urothelial cancer.

V is TRBV2 and J is TRBJ1-5, with TRBD1 as a possible D gene (6 bases). CDR3 length: 15 amino acids. Germline V lookup: CDR1 SNHLY, CDR2 FYNNEI. Deletions cut 5 bases from V and 3 bases from J, with 14 bases between. The CDR3 nucleotides read TGTGCCAGCAGTTCTGGGGGGGCCTACAATCAGCCCCAGCATTTT. Protein: CASSSGGAYNQPQHF.

There are a few counts of this clone. The chain is built from TRBV2 and TRBJ2-7; 7 positions agree with TRBD1. The J segment lost 1 base and the V segment lost 9 bases, leaving 9 bases of the junction unmatched. CDR1 SNHLY and CDR2 FYNNEI come from the germline V gene. The CDR3 sequence is 14 residues long. The CDR3 DNA follows: TGTGCCAGAAAGACAGGGAGTACTTCCTACGAGCAGTACTTC. Translation: CARKTGSTSYEQYF.

V usage is TRBV7-2 and J usage is TRBJ1-1; a weak D match, TRBD1 (5 bases). The CDR3 covers 14 residues. V dropped 5 bases and J dropped 1 base, with 11 bases sitting between them. Germline V gene lookup returns CDR1 SGHTA and CDR2 FQGNSA. This chain's CDR3 is CASSDARGNTEAFF. The CDR3 DNA is TGTGCCAGCAGCGACGCAAGGGGGAACACTGAAGCTTTCTTT.

The rearrangement joins TRBV6-5 to TRBJ1-1; a weak D match, TRBD1 (5 bases). Germline V CDR1 and CDR2: MNHEY, SVGAGI. The ends were cut back, 5 bases at V and 5 bases at J, with 18 bases in the middle. The CDR3 is made up of 15 amino acids. CDR3 amino acids: CASSRDREPWTEAFF. For the CDR3, the DNA is TGTGCCAGCAGTAGGGACCGGGAGCCATGGACTGAAGCTTTCTTT.

J is TRBJ2-1 and V is TRBV7-6; 7 bases match TRBD2. This CDR3 has 16 amino acids. From germline, CDR1 is SGHVS and CDR2 FNYEAQ. With 4 bases clipped from V and 5 bases from J, the junction kept 11 bases outside the gene matches. CDR3 bases: TGTGCCAGCAGCTCCGCGGGGCGGGGAGGGGACAATGAGCAGTTCTTC. Translating it yields CASSSAGRGGDNEQFF.

The chain combines TRBV9 with TRBJ1-5; possibly TRBD1 for D (5 bases). Trimming removed 2 bases at V and 10 bases at J, with 10 bases between. The CDR3 runs to 12 residues. The germline gives CDR1 SGDLS, CDR2 YYNGEE. The CDR3 sequence is CASSVSGGPQHF. The CDR3 coding sequence is TGTGCCAGCAGCGTCTCGGGGGGTCCCCAGCATTTT.

DNA of the CDR3: TGTGCCAGCACCCCGACAGGGGCAGTCAGGGAGCTGTTTTTT. Protein sequence: CASTPTGAVRELFF. The chain carries TRBV28 and TRBJ2-2; 8 nucleotides align to TRBD1. Trimming at V came to 7 bases and at J to 9 bases, leaving 10 bases not matched to a gene. Germline V gene lookup returns CDR1 MDHEN and CDR2 SYDVKM. CDR3 length: 14 amino acids.

V gene TRBV5-1 combines with J gene TRBJ2-1, with D maybe TRBD2 (6 bases). The V end was cut by 7 bases, the J end by 4 bases, with 15 bases between. Looked up from germline, CDR1 is SGHRS and CDR2 is YFSETQ. The length of the CDR3 is 14 residues. In nucleotides, the CDR3 is TGCGCCAGCGGGGCATCCGGGGGATACAATGAGCAGTTCTTC. As protein: CASGASGGYNEQFF. Full variable domain (missing parts from reference TRBV5-1 and TRBJ2-1): KAGVTQTPRYLIKTRGQQVTLSCSPISGHRSVSWYQQTPGQGLQFLFEYFSETQRNKGNFPGRFSGRQFSNSRSEMNVSTLELGDSALYLCASGASGGYNEQFFGPGTRLTVL.

The chain employs TRBV5-1 and TRBJ1-1; 10 bases are shared with TRBD1. The CDR3 is made up of 13 amino acids. V dropped 4 bases and J dropped 7; count of bases not matched to a gene: 4. Germline CDR1 and CDR2: SGHRS and YFSETQ. In DNA form, the CDR3 reads TGCGCCAGCAGCCCGGGACAGGGGCTTGAAGCTTTCTTT. Translation gives CASSPGQGLEAFF.

This sequence joins TRBV5-1 and TRBJ1-5; D perhaps matches TRBD1 (5 bases). V lost 0 bases to trimming and J lost 3 bases, with 7 bases between them. The germline V gene has CDR1 SGHRS and CDR2 YFSETQ. This CDR3 is 14 amino acids long. The CDR3 DNA reads TGCGCCAGCAGCTTGGGGGGACTCAATCAGCCCCAGCATTTT. This encodes CASSLGGLNQPQHF. Filled out from reference TRBV5-1 and TRBJ1-5, the complete variable domain reads KAGVTQTPRYLIKTRGQQVTLSCSPISGHRSVSWYQQTPGQGLQFLFEYFSETQRNKGNFPGRFSGRQFSNSRSEMNVSTLELGDSALYLCASSLGGLNQPQHFGDGTRLSIL.

The rearrangement joins TRBV5-4 to TRBJ1-1; D gene ambiguous. CDR3 length: 13 amino acids. The V gene lost 5 bases and the J gene lost 0 bases, with 8 bases spanning the gap. Germline V gene lookup returns CDR1 SGHNT and CDR2 YYREEE (reference sequence). CDR3 nucleotides: TGTGCCAGCAGTTCTATTATGAACACTGAAGCTTTCTTT. It encodes CASSSIMNTEAFF.

The V call is TRBV28, the J call TRBJ1-1; TRBD1 aligns across 10 bases. The CDR3 contains 14 residues. CDR1 is MDHEN and CDR2 is SYDVKM in the germline V gene. V lost 4 bases and J lost 4; bases outside the gene matches: 3. DNA for the CDR3: TGTGCCAGCAGTTCGGGACAGGGGATCACTGAAGCTTTCTTT. As protein: CASSSGQGITEAFF. Looking up the rest from reference TRBV28 and TRBJ1-1 gives the full variable domain: DVKVTQSSRYLVKRTGEKVFLECVQDMDHENMFWYRQDPGLGLRLIYFSYDVKMKEKGDIPEGYSVSREKKERFSLILESASTNQTSMYLCASSSGQGITEAFFGQGTRLTVV.

The V and J genes are TRBV7-3 and TRBJ2-2; 8 positions agree with TRBD2. CDR1 is SGHTA and CDR2 is FQGTGA in the germline V gene. The CDR3 has 15 residues. The trim removed 3 bases at V and 4 bases at J, leaving 4 bases unmatched. The CDR3 nucleotides are TGTGCCAGCAGCTTCGGGCTAGCGGGCACCGGGGAGCTGTTTTTT. It encodes CASSFGLAGTGELFF.

The gene calls are TRBV5-1 and TRBJ1-5; D is ambiguous. CDR1 is SGHRS, CDR2 YFSETQ, per germline. CDR3 length: 13 residues. Deletions cut 1 base from V and 4 bases from J, with 6 bases between. As DNA, the CDR3 is TGCGCCAGCAGCTTGACGGTGAATCAGCCCCAGCATTTT. Amino acids: CASSLTVNQPQHF.

The chain joins TRBV7-9 to TRBJ1-1; D is perhaps TRBD1 (5 bases). The CDR3 is 16 amino acids. V lost 3 bases and J lost 0, with 14 bases in between. The germline CDR1 and CDR2 sequences are SEHNR and FQNEAQ (reference sequence). The CDR3 sequence: CASSFSLGALNTEAFF. The CDR3 DNA is TGTGCCAGCAGCTTTTCGCTAGGGGCATTGAACACTGAAGCTTTCTTT.

The V gene is TRBV5-1, the J gene TRBJ2-2, with a weak D call TRBD1 (6 bases). This CDR3 region has 17 residues. Germline CDR1 is SGHRS and CDR2 is YFSETQ. The V end was cut by 3 bases, the J end by 2 bases, with 17 bases between. CDR3 region: CASSWGPETGNTGELFF. In nucleotides, the CDR3 is TGCGCCAGCAGCTGGGGCCCCGAGACAGGAAACACCGGGGAGCTGTTTTTT.

CDR3 in amino acids: CASSLVREGTEAFF. CDR3 sequence (DNA): TGTGCCAGCAGCTTAGTCAGGGAGGGCACTGAAGCTTTCTTT. The chain uses TRBV7-9 and TRBJ1-1, with a weak D call TRBD1 (5 bases). The V gene's germline CDR1 is SEHNR and CDR2 FQNEAQ (reference sequence). The V end lost 1 base, the J end lost 4 bases, and 10 bases lay between the germline ends. This CDR3 spans 14 amino acids.

In this sample, this clone turned up once. This chain joins TRBV20-1 and TRBJ1-2; D might be TRBD1 (5 bases). The CDR3 sequence is 11 residues long. V was pared by 4 bases and J by 8 bases, with 11 bases between. Germline V lookup: CDR1 DFQATT, CDR2 SNEGSKA (reference sequence). CDR3 nucleotide sequence: TGCAGTGCTATTGGGGCACGGGGCTACACCTTC. It encodes CSAIGARGYTF.

CDR3 amino acids: CASSENYGYTF. As DNA, the CDR3 is TGTGCCAGTTCCGAGAACTATGGCTACACCTTC. The rearrangement joins TRBV19 to TRBJ1-2; D remains unclear. Per germline, CDR1 LNHDA and CDR2 SQIVND (reference sequence). The CDR3 has 11 amino acids. V dropped 8 bases and J dropped 2 bases, with 6 bases sitting between them.

The V call is TRBV7-3, the J call TRBJ2-1; D is possibly TRBD1 (6 bases). Germline CDR1 SGHTA, CDR2 FQGTGA. The CDR3 contains 17 residues. Trimming removed 5 bases at V and 0 bases at J, with 17 bases between. The CDR3 protein is CASSQGGHWSSYNEQFF. The CDR3, as DNA: TGTGCCAGCAGCCAAGGGGGACACTGGAGCTCCTACAATGAGCAGTTCTTC.

CDR3: CASSENRFYTF. CDR3 sequence (DNA): TGTGCCAGCAGTGAAAATCGGTTCTACACCTTC. This chain uses TRBV2 with TRBJ1-2, with D hard to call. The CDR3 is 11 residues long. V gave up 2 bases and J gave up 10 bases, with 8 bases separating them. In germline, CDR1 is SNHLY, CDR2 FYNNEI.